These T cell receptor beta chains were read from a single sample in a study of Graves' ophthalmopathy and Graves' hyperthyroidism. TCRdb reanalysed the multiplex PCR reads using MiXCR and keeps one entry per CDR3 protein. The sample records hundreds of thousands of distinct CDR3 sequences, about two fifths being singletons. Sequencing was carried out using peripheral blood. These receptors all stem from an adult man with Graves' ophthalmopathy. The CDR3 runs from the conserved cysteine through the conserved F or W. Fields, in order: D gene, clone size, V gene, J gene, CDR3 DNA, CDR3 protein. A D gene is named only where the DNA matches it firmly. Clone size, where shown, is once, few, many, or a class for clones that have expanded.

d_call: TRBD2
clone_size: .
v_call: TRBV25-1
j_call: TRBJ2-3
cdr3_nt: TGTGCCACCTCACTGGGACTAGCTAGCACAGATACGCAGTATTTT
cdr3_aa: CATSLGLASTDTQYF

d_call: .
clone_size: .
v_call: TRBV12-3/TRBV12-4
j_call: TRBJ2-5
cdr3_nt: TGTGCCAGCAGTTTCTATGAGACCCAGTACTTC
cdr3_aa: CASSFYETQYF

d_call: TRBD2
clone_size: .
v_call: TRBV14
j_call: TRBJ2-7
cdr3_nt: TGTGCCAGCAAGACAACTAGCGGGAGTTACGAGCAGTACTTC
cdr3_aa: CASKTTSGSYEQYF

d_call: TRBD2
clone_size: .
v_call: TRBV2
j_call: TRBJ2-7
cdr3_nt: TGTGCCAGCAGTGGACTAGCGGGGGACCCGATACCTTTT
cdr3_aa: CASSGLAGDPIPF

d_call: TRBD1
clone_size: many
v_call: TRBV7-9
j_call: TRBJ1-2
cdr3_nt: TGTGCCAGCAGCCAGGGCCGACCGGGACAGGGCAGTTATGGCTACACCTTC
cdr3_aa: CASSQGRPGQGSYGYTF

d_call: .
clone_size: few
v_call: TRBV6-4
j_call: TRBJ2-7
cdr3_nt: TGTGCCAGCAGACTAGTAGCAGCCTACGAGCAGTACTTC
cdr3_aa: CASRLVAAYEQYF

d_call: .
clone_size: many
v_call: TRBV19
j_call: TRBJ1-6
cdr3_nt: TGTGCCAGTAGTAGCGTCTTGGGCCCTTTGGGTTCACCCCTCCACTTT
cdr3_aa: CASSSVLGPLGSPLHF

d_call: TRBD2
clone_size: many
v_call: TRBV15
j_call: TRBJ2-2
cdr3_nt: TGTGCCACCAGCAGAGTAGGGACGGGACTAGCGGGAGTATCCGGGGAGCTGTTTTTT
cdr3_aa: CATSRVGTGLAGVSGELFF

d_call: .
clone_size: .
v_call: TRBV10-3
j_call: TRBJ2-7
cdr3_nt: TGTGCCAGCAGTGAAGCTGAGCAGGGCCACGAGCAGTACTTC
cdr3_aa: CASSEAEQGHEQYF

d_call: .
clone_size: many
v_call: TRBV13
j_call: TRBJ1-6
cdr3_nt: TGTGCCAGCAGCGGGTATAATTCACCCCTCCACTTT
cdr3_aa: CASSGYNSPLHF

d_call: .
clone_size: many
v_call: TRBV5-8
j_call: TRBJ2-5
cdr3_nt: TGTGCCAGCAGCGCGGGACAGCTTCAAGAGACCCAGTACTTC
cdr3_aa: CASSAGQLQETQYF

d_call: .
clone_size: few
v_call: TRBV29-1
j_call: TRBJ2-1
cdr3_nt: TGCAGCGTTGAGCTGGGAAGGGAGCAGTTCTTC
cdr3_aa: CSVELGREQFF

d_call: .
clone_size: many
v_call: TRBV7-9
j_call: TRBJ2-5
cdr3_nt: TGTGCCAGCAGCTTAGGGGCGTACCAAGAGACCCAGTACTTC
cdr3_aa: CASSLGAYQETQYF

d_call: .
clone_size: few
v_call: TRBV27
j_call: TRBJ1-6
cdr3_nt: TGTGCCAGCAGCGAAGTAGGGGTCTGGAGTTCACCCCTCCACTTT
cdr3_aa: CASSEVGVWSSPLHF

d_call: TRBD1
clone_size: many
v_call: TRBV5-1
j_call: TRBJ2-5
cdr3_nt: TGCGCCAGCAGCGTGGGACAGGGTTGGGAGACCCAGTACTTC
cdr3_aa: CASSVGQGWETQYF

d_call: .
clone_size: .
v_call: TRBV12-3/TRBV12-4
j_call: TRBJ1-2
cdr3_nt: TGTGCCAGCAGTTTAGGGGCCAGAGAGACCTATGGCTACACCTTC
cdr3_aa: CASSLGARETYGYTF

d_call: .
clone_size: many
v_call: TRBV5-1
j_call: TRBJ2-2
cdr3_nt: TGCGCCAGCAGCTCGACTACGGCCGGACAGTACACCGGGGAGCTGTTTTTT
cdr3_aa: CASSSTTAGQYTGELFF

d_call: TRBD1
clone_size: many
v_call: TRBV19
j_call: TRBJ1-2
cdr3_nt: TGTGCCAGTTTGCCGGGACAGGGGACGAGTGGCTACACCTTC
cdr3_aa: CASLPGQGTSGYTF

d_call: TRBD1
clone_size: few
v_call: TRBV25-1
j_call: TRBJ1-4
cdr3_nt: TGTGCCAGCTCAAGCTACGGGACAGGGGACGAAAAACTGTTTTTT
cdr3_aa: CASSSYGTGDEKLFF

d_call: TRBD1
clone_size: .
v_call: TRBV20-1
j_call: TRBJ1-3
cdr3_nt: TGCAGTGCTAGAGAGGGGACAGGGGGCAACACCATATATTTT
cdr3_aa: CSAREGTGGNTIYF

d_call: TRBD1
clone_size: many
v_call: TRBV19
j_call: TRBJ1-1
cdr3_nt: TGTGCCAGTAGTATACCGACAGGGGACGCTTTGAACACTGAAGCTTTCTTT
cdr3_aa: CASSIPTGDALNTEAFF

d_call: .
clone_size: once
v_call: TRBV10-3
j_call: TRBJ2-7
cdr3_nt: TGTGCCAGCAGGCTGGGGACAACCGGGGACGAGCAGTACTTC
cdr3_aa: CASRLGTTGDEQYF

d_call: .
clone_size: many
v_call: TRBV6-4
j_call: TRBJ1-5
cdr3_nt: TGTGCCAGCAGGCGTTGGAGGACCCACAATCAGCCCCAGCATTTT
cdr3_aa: CASRRWRTHNQPQHF

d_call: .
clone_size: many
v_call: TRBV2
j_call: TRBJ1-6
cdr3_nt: TGTGCCAGCAGCGAACATATGAACCGACCACCCCTCCACTTT
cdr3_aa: CASSEHMNRPPLHF

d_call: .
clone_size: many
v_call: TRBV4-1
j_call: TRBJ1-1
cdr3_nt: TGCGCCAGCAGCCAAGCGTCAGGGATGAACACTGAAGCTTTCTTT
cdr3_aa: CASSQASGMNTEAFF

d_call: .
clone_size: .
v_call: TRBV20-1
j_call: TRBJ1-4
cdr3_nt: TGCAGTGCTAGGGAAACTTCTGGGGGCCCTAATGAAAAACTGTTTTTT
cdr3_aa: CSARETSGGPNEKLFF

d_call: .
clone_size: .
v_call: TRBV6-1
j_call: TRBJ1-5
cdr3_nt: TGTGCCAGCAGCCCTTGGACGGATCAGCCCCAGCATTTT
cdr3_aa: CASSPWTDQPQHF

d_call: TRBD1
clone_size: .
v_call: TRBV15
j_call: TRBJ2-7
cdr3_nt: TGTGCCACCAGCAGCGTCCTGACAGGGGAGGCCTACGAGCAGTACTTC
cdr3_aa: CATSSVLTGEAYEQYF

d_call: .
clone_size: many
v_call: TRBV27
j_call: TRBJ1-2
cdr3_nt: TGTGCCAGCAGTTTATCCGGAACAGAGCACTATGGCTACACCTTC
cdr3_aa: CASSLSGTEHYGYTF

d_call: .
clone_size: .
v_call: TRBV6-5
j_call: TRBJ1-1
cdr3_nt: TGTGCCAGCAGTTACAGGGGGGTCACTGAAGCTTTCTTT
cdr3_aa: CASSYRGVTEAFF

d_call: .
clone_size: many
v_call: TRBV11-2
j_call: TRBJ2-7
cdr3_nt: TGTGCCAGCAGCTTACTCGTCGATAGGGACCACGAGCAGTACTTC
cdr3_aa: CASSLLVDRDHEQYF

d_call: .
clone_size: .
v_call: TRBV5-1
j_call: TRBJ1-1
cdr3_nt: TGCGCCAGCAGCTTCCAGGGTGTAAACACTGAAGCTTTCTTT
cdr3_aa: CASSFQGVNTEAFF

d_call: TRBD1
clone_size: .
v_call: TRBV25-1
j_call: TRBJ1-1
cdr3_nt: TGTGCCAGCAGTGAATACCAGGGGGCAGGGAGGACTTTCTTT
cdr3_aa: CASSEYQGAGRTFF

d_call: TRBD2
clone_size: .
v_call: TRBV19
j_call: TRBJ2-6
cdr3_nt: TGTGCCAGTAGTATGTGGAGCGGGAGCCCCTCTGGGGCCAACGTCCTGACTTTC
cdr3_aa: CASSMWSGSPSGANVLTF

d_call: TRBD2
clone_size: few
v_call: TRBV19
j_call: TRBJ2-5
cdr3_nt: TGTGCCAGTAGTTTTCTCGGGGGGTCCTCCCAAGAGACCCAGTACTTC
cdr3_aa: CASSFLGGSSQETQYF

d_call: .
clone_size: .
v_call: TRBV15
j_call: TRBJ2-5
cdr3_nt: TGTGCCACCAGCAGGGTGGAAGGCGGGGAGACCCAGTACTTC
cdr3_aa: CATSRVEGGETQYF

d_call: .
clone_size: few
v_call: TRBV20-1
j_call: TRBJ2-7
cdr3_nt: TGCAGTGCTGGGGGGACAATACAGGTAAAGAGTCACTACGAGCAGTACTTC
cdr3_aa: CSAGGTIQVKSHYEQYF

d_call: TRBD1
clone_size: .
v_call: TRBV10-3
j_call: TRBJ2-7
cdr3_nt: TGTGCCATCAGGGAGGGACAGGAAAGCTCCTACGAGCAGTACTTC
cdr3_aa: CAIREGQESSYEQYF

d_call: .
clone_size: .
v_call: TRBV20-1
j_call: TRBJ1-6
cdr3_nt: TGCAGTGCTAGAGACCAGGGAGGTTCACCCCTCCACTTT
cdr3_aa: CSARDQGGSPLHF

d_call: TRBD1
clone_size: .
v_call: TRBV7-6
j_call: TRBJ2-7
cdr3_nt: TGTGCCAGCAGCTTAGGGACAGGAGCGGCCTACAATGAGCAGTACTTC
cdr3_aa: CASSLGTGAAYNEQYF

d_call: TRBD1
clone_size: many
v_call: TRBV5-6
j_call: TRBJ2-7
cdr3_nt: TGTGCCAGCACCGCCAGGACAGGCACCTACGAGCAGTACTTC
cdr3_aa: CASTARTGTYEQYF

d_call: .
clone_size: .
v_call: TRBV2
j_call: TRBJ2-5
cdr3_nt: TGTGCCAGCAGTTCCCCCCTACACCAAAGGACCCAGTACTTC
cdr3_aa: CASSSPLHQRTQYF

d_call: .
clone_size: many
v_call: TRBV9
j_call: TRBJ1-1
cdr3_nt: TGTGCCAGCAGCGTAGGGTGGAACACTGAAGCTTTCTTT
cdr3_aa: CASSVGWNTEAFF

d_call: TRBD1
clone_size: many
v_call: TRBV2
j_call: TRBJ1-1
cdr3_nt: TGTGCCAGCCGGGACAGGGACACTGAAGCTTTCTTT
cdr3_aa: CASRDRDTEAFF

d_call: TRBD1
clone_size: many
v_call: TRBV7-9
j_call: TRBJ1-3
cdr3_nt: TGTGCCAGCAGCGCCGGGACAGGGACTGGAAACACCATATATTTT
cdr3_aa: CASSAGTGTGNTIYF

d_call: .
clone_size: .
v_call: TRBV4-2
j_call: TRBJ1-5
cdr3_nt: TGTGCCAGCAGCCAAGGTTGGAATAGCAATCAGCCCCAGCATTTT
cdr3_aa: CASSQGWNSNQPQHF

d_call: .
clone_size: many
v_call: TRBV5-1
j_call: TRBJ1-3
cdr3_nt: TGCGCCAGCAGCTTGTCGCCGACTGGAAACACCATATATTTT
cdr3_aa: CASSLSPTGNTIYF

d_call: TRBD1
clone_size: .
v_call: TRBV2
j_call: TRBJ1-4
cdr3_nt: TGTGCCAGCAGTCAGGGACAGGAGAGCGAAAAACTGTTTTTT
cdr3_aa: CASSQGQESEKLFF

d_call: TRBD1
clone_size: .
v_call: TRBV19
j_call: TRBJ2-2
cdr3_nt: TGTGCCAGTAGTATAGGGGACAGGGCGACCGGGGAGCTGTTTTTT
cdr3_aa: CASSIGDRATGELFF

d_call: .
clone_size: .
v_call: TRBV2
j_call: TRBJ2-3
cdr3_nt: TGTGCCAGCAACCCTAGGTTCGGCACAGATACGCAGTATTTT
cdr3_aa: CASNPRFGTDTQYF